This entry features one T cell receptor (beta chain) sequence. Clones were sequenced by immunoSEQ multiplex PCR, and TCRdb holds only the in-frame ones, with some missing. The table records about 40,000 clones, 60% to 85% of them present only once. CDR1 is SEHNR, CDR2 FQNEAQ, per germline (reference sequence). The CDR3 contains 15 residues. J was trimmed by 6 bases and V by 6 bases; bases with no gene match: 6. This record comes from a study of blood T cell repertoires in COVID-19. Input material: peripheral blood. This receptor was obtained from a woman at least 80 years old with acute or convalescent COVID-19. This chain connects TRBV7-9 to TRBJ2-2, with 11 bases lining up with TRBD1. Here the CDR3 reads CASRSPGQGAGELFF. In DNA form, the CDR3 reads TGTGCCAGCAGATCTCCGGGACAGGGGGCCGGGGAGCTGTTTTTT.